What follows are 9 T cell receptor beta chains derived from one specimen sequenced in a study of CD8 T cells in Susac syndrome. An amount of RNA that ranged from roughly 0.5 to 1 ug was reverse transcribed with random hexamers. In TCRdb, the immunoSEQ multiplex PCR reads were re-called with MiXCR into one record per CDR3 protein. The sample includes approximately 260,000 distinct CDR3 sequences, 90% to 97% of them seen just once. The specimen was CD4+ T cells from PBMCs. Every receptor here comes from a human donor with Susac syndrome.

The CDR3 reads CASSGGNQPQHF. For the CDR3, the DNA is TGTGCCAGCTCTGGTGGCAATCAGCCCCAGCATTTT. The V gene is TRBV13, the J gene TRBJ1-5, with D hard to call. Germline-derived CDR1 and CDR2 are PRHDT and FYEKMQ (reference sequence). Between the trimmed V and J ends, which lost 8 bases and 2 bases, there was a span of 7 bases. The CDR3 has 12 amino acids.

The rearrangement uses TRBV6-5 and TRBJ2-5, with 7 bases identical to TRBD2. Germline CDR1 MNHEY, CDR2 SVGAGI. This CDR3 contains 13 residues. The V segment lost 4 bases and the J segment 4 bases; nucleotides outside the gene matches: 3. CDR3 protein: CASSWGRAETQYF. CDR3 nucleotide sequence: TGTGCCAGCAGTTGGGGGAGGGCAGAGACCCAGTACTTC.

This clonotype occurred once. The CDR3 region has the DNA TGCAGTGCTGCCCCTTTCGGACTAGAAGGCTACGAGCAGTACTTC. Its translation: CSAAPFGLEGYEQYF. The chain employs TRBV20-1 and TRBJ2-7, with 7 nucleotides matching TRBD2. The V segment lost 5 bases and the J segment 3 bases; nucleotides outside the gene matches: 13. Germline lookup yields CDR1 DFQATT and CDR2 SNEGSKA (reference sequence). CDR3 length: 15 residues.

J is TRBJ2-3 and V is TRBV5-4, with a possible D match to TRBD2 (6 bases). The CDR3 is 13 amino acids. Germline V gene sequence: CDR1 SGHNT, CDR2 YYREEE (reference sequence). Trimming took off 6 bases at V and 4 bases at J, with 12 bases between the two ends. The CDR3 DNA follows: TGTGCCAGCACCCTGGACTACGCAGATACGCAGTATTTT. Protein sequence: CASTLDYADTQYF. Drawing the rest from reference TRBV5-4 and TRBJ2-3, the complete variable domain is ETGVTQSPTHLIKTRGQQVTLRCSSQSGHNTVSWYQQALGQGPQFIFQYYREEENGRGNFPPRFSGLQFPNYSSELNVNALELDDSALYLCASTLDYADTQYFGPGTRLTVL.

This chain joins TRBV20-1 and TRBJ1-5; unclear D gene. Trimming removed 3 bases from V and 4 bases from J, with 7 bases in between. There are 12 residues in the CDR3. Germline CDR1 DFQATT, CDR2 SNEGSKA (reference sequence). The CDR3 spells CSASVANQPQHF. DNA of the CDR3: TGCAGTGCTAGTGTCGCTAATCAGCCCCAGCATTTT.

This chain connects TRBV4-2 to TRBJ2-7, with a possible D match to TRBD2 (6 bases). CDR1 is LGHNA and CDR2 is YNFKEQ in the germline V gene. V was shortened by 4 bases and J by 3 bases, with 22 bases between the two germline ends. The CDR3 is 17 amino acids. CDR3 residues: CASSREGGGEVGYEQYF. In DNA, the CDR3 is TGTGCCAGCAGCCGGGAAGGAGGAGGGGAGGTGGGCTACGAGCAGTACTTC.

The gene calls are TRBV7-9 and TRBJ2-5, with a weak D call TRBD2 (7 bases). The CDR3 contains 15 residues. Trimming shortened V by 3 bases and J by 7 bases, and 18 bases separated the two germline ends. Germline CDR1 is SEHNR and CDR2 is FQNEAQ (reference sequence). CDR3 DNA sequence: TGTGCCAGCAGCTTTTCGGGGAATAGGGGGGGGACCCAGTACTTC. Its translation: CASSFSGNRGGTQYF.

V usage is TRBV7-2 and J usage is TRBJ1-2; tentative D call: TRBD1 (5 bases). Trimming shortened V by 2 bases and J by 9 bases, and 13 bases separated the two germline ends. Germline-derived CDR1 and CDR2 are SGHTA and FQGNSA. The CDR3 spans 13 residues. The CDR3, as DNA: TGTGCCAGCAGCTTATCGATGGGGACGCGCTACACCTTC. Translation gives CASSLSMGTRYTF.

The CDR3 region is CATGGREGAEAFF. In nucleotides, the CDR3 is TGTGCCACGGGAGGACGCGAAGGCGCTGAAGCTTTCTTT. The chain joins TRBV24-1 to TRBJ1-1; D is unclear. The CDR3 has 13 residues. Germline assignment: CDR1 KGHDR and CDR2 SFDVKD. Trimming cost V 10 bases and J 6 bases, with 17 bases left between them.